This T cell receptor beta chain was recorded in a study of CD8 T cells in ankylosing spondylitis. Study-level points and caveats: Seemingly characteristic of ankylosing spondylitis blood was a TCR beta motif consisting of eight highly homologous variants.

Trimming took 4 bases from V and 5 from J, leaving 15 bases between them. Germline CDR1 SGHDT, CDR2 YYEEEE. This CDR3 is 14 amino acids long. TCRdb called the 5' RACE reads again in MiXCR, with one record for every CDR3 protein. Here the sample spans hundreds of thousands of distinct CDR3 sequences, roughly 12% being singletons. About this clonotype itself: As yet, its antigen is unknown.

Specimen: blood, either unsorted or a sorted T cell fraction (not recorded which). This chain links TRBV5-6 with TRBJ2-5; D not resolved. This sequence originates from a male donor with ankylosing spondylitis. Here the CDR3 reads CASSPPRSGETQYF. CDR3 DNA sequence: TGTGCCAGCAGCCCGCCCCGGTCCGGGGAGACCCAGTACTTC.